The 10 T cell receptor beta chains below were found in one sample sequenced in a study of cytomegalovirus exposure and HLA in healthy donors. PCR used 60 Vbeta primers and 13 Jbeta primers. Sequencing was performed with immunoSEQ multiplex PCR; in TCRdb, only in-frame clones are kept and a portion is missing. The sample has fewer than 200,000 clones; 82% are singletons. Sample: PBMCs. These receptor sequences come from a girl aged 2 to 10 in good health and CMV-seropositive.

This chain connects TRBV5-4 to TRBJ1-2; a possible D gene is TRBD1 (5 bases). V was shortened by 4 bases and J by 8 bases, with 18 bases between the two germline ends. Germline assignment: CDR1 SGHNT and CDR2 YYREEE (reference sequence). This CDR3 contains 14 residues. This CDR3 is CASSLNRRVEGYTF. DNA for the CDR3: TGTGCCAGCAGCCTTAACAGGAGAGTAGAAGGCTACACCTTC.

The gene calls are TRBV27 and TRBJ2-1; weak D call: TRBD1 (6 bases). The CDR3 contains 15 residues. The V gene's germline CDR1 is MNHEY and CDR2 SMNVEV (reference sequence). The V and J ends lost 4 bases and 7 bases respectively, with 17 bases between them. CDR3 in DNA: TGTGCCAGCAGTTCGACAGGTCCACTCAATAATGAGCAGTTCTTC. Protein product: CASSSTGPLNNEQFF.

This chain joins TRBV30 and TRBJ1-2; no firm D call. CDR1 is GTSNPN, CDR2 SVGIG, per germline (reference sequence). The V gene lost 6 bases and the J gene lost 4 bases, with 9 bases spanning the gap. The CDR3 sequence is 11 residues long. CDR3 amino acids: CACLWAYGYTF. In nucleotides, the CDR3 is TGTGCCTGCCTGTGGGCCTATGGCTACACCTTC.

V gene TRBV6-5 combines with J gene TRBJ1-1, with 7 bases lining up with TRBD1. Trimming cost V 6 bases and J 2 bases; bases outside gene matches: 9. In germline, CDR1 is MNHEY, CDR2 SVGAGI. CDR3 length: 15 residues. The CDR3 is CASSLMTGLNTEAFF. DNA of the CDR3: TGTGCCAGCAGCCTCATGACAGGGTTAAACACTGAAGCTTTCTTT.

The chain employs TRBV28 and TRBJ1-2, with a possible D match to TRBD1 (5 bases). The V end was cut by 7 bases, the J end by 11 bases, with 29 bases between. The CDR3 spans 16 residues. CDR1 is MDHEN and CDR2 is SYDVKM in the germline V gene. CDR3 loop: CASTQLGGAGRELYTF. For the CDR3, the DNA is TGTGCCAGCACCCAGTTGGGAGGGGCAGGGAGGGAGCTGTACACCTTC.

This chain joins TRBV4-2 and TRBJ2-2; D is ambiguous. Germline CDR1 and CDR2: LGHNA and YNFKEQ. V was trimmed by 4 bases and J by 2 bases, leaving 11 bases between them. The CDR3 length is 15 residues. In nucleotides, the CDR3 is TGTGCCAGCAGCCCATCCAGGCAAAACACCGGGGAGCTGTTTTTT. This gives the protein CASSPSRQNTGELFF.

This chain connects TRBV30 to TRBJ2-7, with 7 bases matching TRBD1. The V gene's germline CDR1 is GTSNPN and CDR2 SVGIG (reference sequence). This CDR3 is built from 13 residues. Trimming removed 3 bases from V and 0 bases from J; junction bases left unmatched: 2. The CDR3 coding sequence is TGTGCCTGGAGACAGGGGAGCTCCTACGAGCAGTACTTC. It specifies CAWRQGSSYEQYF.

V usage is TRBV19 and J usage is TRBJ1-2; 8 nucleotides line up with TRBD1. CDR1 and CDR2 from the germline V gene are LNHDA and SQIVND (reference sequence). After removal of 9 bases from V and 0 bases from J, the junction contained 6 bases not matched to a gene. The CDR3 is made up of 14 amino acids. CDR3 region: CASARDRTNYGYTF. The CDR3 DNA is TGTGCCAGCGCCCGGGACAGGACTAACTATGGCTACACCTTC.

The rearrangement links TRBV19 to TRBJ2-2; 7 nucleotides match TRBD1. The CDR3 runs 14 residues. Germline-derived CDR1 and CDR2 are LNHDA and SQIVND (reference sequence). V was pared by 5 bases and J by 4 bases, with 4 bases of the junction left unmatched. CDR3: CASSPGQVTGELFF. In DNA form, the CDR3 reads TGTGCCAGTAGTCCTGGACAGGTCACCGGGGAGCTGTTTTTT.

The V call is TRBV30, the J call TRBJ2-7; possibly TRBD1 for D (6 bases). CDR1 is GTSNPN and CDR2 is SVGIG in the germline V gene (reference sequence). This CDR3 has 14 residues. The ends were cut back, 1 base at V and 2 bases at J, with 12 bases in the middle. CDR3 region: CAWSEDSRPYEQYF. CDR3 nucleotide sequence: TGTGCCTGGAGTGAGGACAGCAGGCCCTACGAGCAGTACTTC.